The 22 T cell receptor beta chains below come from one sample, sequenced in a study of T cell changes during pregnancy in multiple sclerosis. Assay: immunoSEQ multiplex PCR; the TCRdb copy retains only in-frame clones and omits some. The sample includes fewer than 130,000 clones, approximately 93% seen only once; the top ten take about 3%. Sequenced here: peripheral blood, sampled after pregnancy. The source of these receptors is a female donor with multiple sclerosis, enrolled in a pregnancy study.

The V and J genes are TRBV6-5 and TRBJ1-2; a weak D match, TRBD1 (5 bases). This CDR3 is 11 amino acids long. Trimming cost V 5 bases and J 7 bases, with 8 bases left between them. Germline values: CDR1 MNHEY, CDR2 SVGAGI. This CDR3 reads CASSTQGGYTF. The CDR3 DNA reads as TGTGCCAGCAGTACCCAGGGTGGCTACACCTTC.

The chain combines TRBV19 with TRBJ2-3; perhaps TRBD2 as D (6 bases). The CDR3 consists of 16 residues. The V gene's germline CDR1 is LNHDA and CDR2 SQIVND (reference sequence). Trimming removed 5 bases from V and 0 bases from J, with 15 bases in between. The CDR3 protein is CASSQALAVSTDTQYF. CDR3 DNA sequence: TGTGCCAGTAGTCAGGCTTTAGCGGTGAGCACAGATACGCAGTATTTT.

This clone came up once. The chain combines TRBV4-2 with TRBJ2-1; the match to TRBD2 covers 14 bases. The germline CDR1 and CDR2 sequences are LGHNA and YNFKEQ. This CDR3 region has 15 residues. Unmatched junction bases numbered 4, after V lost 4 bases and J lost 8 bases. CDR3 residues: CASSRLAGGIDEQFF. In DNA, the CDR3 is TGTGCCAGCAGCCGACTAGCGGGGGGGATAGATGAGCAGTTCTTC.

The chain carries TRBV27 and TRBJ1-5; D remains unclear. With 0 bases removed from V and 5 bases from J, the gap between germline ends came to 5 bases. This CDR3 has 13 amino acids. The germline CDR1 and CDR2 sequences are MNHEY and SMNVEV (reference sequence). The CDR3 bases are TGTGCCAGCAGTTTATCGAGGGATCAGCCCCAGCATTTT. It specifies CASSLSRDQPQHF.

This chain joins TRBV7-8 and TRBJ1-5; TRBD1 is a possible D gene (6 bases). V was trimmed by 0 bases and J by 5 bases, leaving 11 bases between them. The CDR3 totals 15 residues. The germline CDR1 and CDR2 sequences are SGHVS and FQNEAQ. This chain's CDR3 is CASSLAMDRYQPQHF. CDR3 coding DNA: TGTGCCAGCAGCTTAGCCATGGACAGATATCAGCCCCAGCATTTT.

The chain is built from TRBV19 and TRBJ2-7; perhaps TRBD2 as D (6 bases). CDR3 length: 14 amino acids. V dropped 11 bases and J dropped 3 bases, with 20 bases sitting between them. CDR1 is LNHDA and CDR2 is SQIVND in the germline V gene (reference sequence). The CDR3 here is CAPTVIAEIYEQYF. The CDR3, as DNA: TGTGCCCCCACCGTAATAGCGGAAATCTACGAGCAGTACTTC.

J is TRBJ2-7 and V is TRBV6-1, with a possible D match to TRBD1 (7 bases). V was shortened by 0 bases and J by 1 base, with 13 bases between the two germline ends. Germline V gene data show CDR1 as MNHNS and CDR2 as SASEGT. The CDR3 is 16 amino acids. The DNA for the CDR3 is TGTGCCAGCAGTGAAGCGCAGGGGGGCTGGTCCTACGAGCAGTACTTC. Translated, it gives CASSEAQGGWSYEQYF.

This clone was counted a single time. The V call is TRBV2, the J call TRBJ1-1; 9 bases map to TRBD1. J was trimmed by 4 bases and V by 7 bases; bases with no gene match: 7. The CDR3 length is 14 residues. The germline CDR1 and CDR2 sequences are SNHLY and FYNNEI. CDR3 region: CASNMGQGGTEAFF. DNA for the CDR3: TGTGCCAGCAATATGGGACAGGGCGGCACTGAAGCTTTCTTT.

The chain has TRBV4-2 and TRBJ1-2; 8 bases align to TRBD1. Germline CDR1 and CDR2: LGHNA and YNFKEQ. Unmatched junction bases numbered 11, after V lost 0 bases and J lost 5 bases. The CDR3 extends over 17 amino acids. For the CDR3, the DNA is TGTGCCAGCAGCCAAGATAGTGGACAGGGAGGTCGGTATGGCTACACCTTC. Translating gives CASSQDSGQGGRYGYTF.

The chain links TRBV11-2 to TRBJ1-2; 7 bases are a match to TRBD1. Germline loops: CDR1 SGHAT, CDR2 FQNNGV. This CDR3 comprises 18 residues. V trimming: 4 bases; J trimming: 3 bases; junction bases outside the gene matches: 17. This chain's CDR3 is CASSYAGPTGRLDYGYTF. The DNA for the CDR3 is TGTGCCAGCAGCTACGCAGGTCCGACAGGGCGCTTGGACTATGGCTACACCTTC.

J is TRBJ2-5 and V is TRBV6-1, with a tentative D call TRBD1 (6 bases). Trimming cost V 6 bases and J 0 bases, with 8 bases left between them. The CDR3 runs 13 residues. CDR1 and CDR2 from the germline V gene are MNHNS and SASEGT. The CDR3, as DNA: TGTGCCAGCAGACGGGACAACCAAGAGACCCAGTACTTC. It codes for CASRRDNQETQYF.

This chain uses TRBV11-2 with TRBJ2-4; TRBD1 matches 9 bases. J was trimmed by 6 bases and V by 4 bases; bases with no gene match: 7. This CDR3 contains 15 residues. Germline CDR1 and CDR2: SGHAT and FQNNGV. CDR3: CASSSFRDRANIQYF. Written as DNA, the CDR3 is TGTGCCAGCAGCTCGTTCCGGGACAGGGCAAACATTCAGTACTTC.

The chain uses TRBV6-5 and TRBJ2-2, with D possibly matching TRBD1 (5 bases). Trimming left V 4 bases short and J 5 bases short, with 11 bases between. This CDR3 comprises 14 residues. Germline V lookup: CDR1 MNHEY, CDR2 SVGAGI. DNA of the CDR3: TGTGCCAGCAGTTCGCAGGGTAGGACCGGGGAGCTGTTTTTT. This codes for CASSSQGRTGELFF.

CDR3 DNA sequence: TGCGCCAGCAGCTTGGACAAAAACACTGAAGCTTTCTTT. Translation gives CASSLDKNTEAFF. This rearrangement joins TRBV5-1 to TRBJ1-1, with D unresolved. The germline V gene has CDR1 SGHRS and CDR2 YFSETQ. The CDR3 has 13 residues. V shed 0 bases and J shed 2 bases, with 5 bases lying between them.

The chain employs TRBV5-4 and TRBJ2-2, with TRBD1 as a possible D gene (8 bases). The germline V gene has CDR1 SGHNT and CDR2 YYREEE (reference sequence). The CDR3 spans 15 residues. V was trimmed by 4 bases and J by 5 bases, leaving 15 bases between them. The CDR3 is CASSPGGQGTGELFF. The DNA of the CDR3 is TGTGCCAGCAGCCCGGGAGGACAGGGTACCGGGGAGCTGTTTTTT. The full variable domain, in which reference TRBV5-4 and TRBJ2-2 provide the parts outside the CDR3, is ETGVTQSPTHLIKTRGQQVTLRCSSQSGHNTVSWYQQALGQGPQFIFQYYREEENGRGNFPPRFSGLQFPNYSSELNVNALELDDSALYLCASSPGGQGTGELFFGEGSRLTVL.

The chain combines TRBV9 with TRBJ2-3; D is unresolved. Germline CDR1 SGDLS, CDR2 YYNGEE. The length of the CDR3 is 15 residues. V was shortened by 2 bases and J by 0 bases, with 10 bases between the two germline ends. The chain's CDR3 is CASSVYPPSTDTQYF. The CDR3 DNA reads TGTGCCAGCAGCGTCTACCCGCCTAGCACAGATACGCAGTATTTT.

The gene calls are TRBV5-5 and TRBJ1-1; D is possibly TRBD1 (5 bases). This CDR3 has 17 residues. The germline gives CDR1 SGHKS, CDR2 YYEKEE (reference sequence). V dropped 0 bases and J dropped 8 bases, with 23 bases sitting between them. This chain's CDR3 is CASSLVGDSSFFAEAFF. Here the CDR3 DNA reads TGTGCCAGCAGCTTGGTTGGTGACAGCAGTTTTTTCGCAGAAGCTTTCTTT. Full variable domain (rest looked up from reference TRBV5-5 and TRBJ1-1): DAGVTQSPTHLIKTRGQQVTLRCSPISGHKSVSWYQQVLGQGPQFIFQYYEKEERGRGNFPDRFSARQFPNYSSELNVNALLLGDSALYLCASSLVGDSSFFAEAFFGQGTRLTVV.

The chain has TRBV5-6 and TRBJ2-7; 8 bases map to TRBD1. V shed 4 bases and J 4 bases; nucleotides not matched to a gene: 10. This CDR3 contains 15 residues. Germline V lookup: CDR1 SGHDT, CDR2 YYEEEE. CDR3 nucleotide sequence: TGTGCCAGCAGCGCCTCAGGGGGCGCGAGGTACGAGCAGTACTTC. Translating gives CASSASGGARYEQYF.

The rearrangement joins TRBV11-2 to TRBJ2-7, with 10 bases fitting TRBD1. The J segment lost 5 bases and the V segment lost 5 bases, leaving 6 bases of the junction unmatched. Per germline, CDR1 SGHAT and CDR2 FQNNGV. The CDR3 loop spans 14 amino acids. The CDR3 region is CASSVTGGRDEQYF. CDR3 DNA: TGTGCCAGCAGCGTGACAGGGGGCAGGGACGAGCAGTACTTC.

This clone was seen more than once but under ten times. J is TRBJ2-5 and V is TRBV28, with D maybe TRBD2 (6 bases). CDR1 is MDHEN and CDR2 is SYDVKM in the germline V gene. CDR3 size: 14 residues. V lost 7 bases and J 7 bases, leaving 19 bases between the germline ends. CDR3 sequence: CASTFSAGRGTQYF. CDR3 in DNA: TGTGCCAGCACGTTTAGCGCGGGAAGAGGGACCCAGTACTTC.

This chain connects TRBV30 to TRBJ1-5, with 7 bases aligning to TRBD1. J gave up 1 base and V 7 bases, and 4 bases lay outside the gene matches. Germline CDR1 reads GTSNPN; CDR2 reads SVGIG (reference sequence). This CDR3 spans 13 amino acids. The CDR3 loop is CAYTQGSNQPQHF. CDR3 DNA: TGTGCCTACACACAGGGGAGCAATCAGCCCCAGCATTTT. The whole variable domain, filled in from reference TRBV30 and TRBJ1-5, reads SQTIHQWPATLVQPVGSPLSLECTVEGTSNPNLYWYRQAAGRGLQLLFYSVGIGQISSEVPQNLSASRPQDRQFILSSKKLLLSDSGFYLCAYTQGSNQPQHFGDGTRLSIL.

The gene calls are TRBV6-5 and TRBJ2-5; TRBD1 matches at 9 bases. Germline CDR1 MNHEY, CDR2 SVGAGI. The ends lost 2 bases at V and 2 bases at J; junction bases unmatched: 3. The CDR3 is 15 residues long. The CDR3 reads CASSYGTGPQETQYF. For the CDR3, the DNA is TGTGCCAGCAGTTACGGGACAGGGCCTCAAGAGACCCAGTACTTC.